The clone carrying this T cell receptor beta chain was seen a few times. Authors' methods: Cell counts per sample came from amplifying reference gene primers. TCRdb's table, derived via immunoSEQ multiplex PCR, lists solely in-frame clones and lacks some. V, J and clone size are those of that table, while D and trimming were read from the DNA. The table shows roughly 80,000 clones, with 82% occurring only once. Trimming pared 6 bases from V and 4 bases from J, leaving 13 bases between. The CDR3 is made up of 14 amino acids. Per the germline V gene, CDR1 is MDHEN and CDR2 is SYDVKM. The data were taken from a study of blood T cell repertoires in COVID-19. Study summary: Samples taken during acute and convalescent COVID-19 were collected in the United States, Italy and Spain. T cells, B-cell-depleted T cells, or PBMCs provided the cDNA or gDNA that served as material.

The receptor was derived from a human donor in a cohort sampled during active COVID-19. The sample was peripheral blood. This rearrangement joins TRBV28 to TRBJ2-1; D unresolved. CDR3 loop: CASRLVGAYNEQFF. CDR3 DNA sequence: TGTGCCAGCAGGCTGGTGGGCGCTTACAATGAGCAGTTCTTC.